This T cell receptor beta chain derives from a study of blood T cell repertoires in COVID-19. Across the whole study: Sites in the United States, Italy and Spain provided acute and convalescent COVID-19 samples. In each case, the material was cDNA or gDNA derived from T cells, B-cell-depleted T cells, or PBMCs.

Original processing methods: Estimation of nucleated cell counts relied on the amplification of reference gene primers. Only in-frame clones appear in the TCRdb table, and some are missing; sequencing was by immunoSEQ multiplex PCR. V and J calls and clone size are copied from that table; D and trimming were computed from the DNA. This sample yields about 280,000 clones, of which 70% to 90% are seen a single time; more than 9.5% belongs to the top ten. Per the germline V gene, CDR1 is SNHLY and CDR2 is FYNNEI. V lost 3 bases, J lost 2 bases, and 10 bases lay in between. This CDR3 comprises 14 residues. A remark on this clone: At the DNA level, this CDR3 is encoded by other sequences in the same sample as well.

The chain recombines TRBV2 with TRBJ1-1, with D tentatively TRBD1 (6 bases). This sequence was found in a woman aged 70-85 years with acute or convalescent COVID-19. Material for sequencing was peripheral blood. CDR3 in amino acids: CASSEGALNTEAFF. CDR3 DNA sequence: TGTGCCAGCAGTGAGGGGGCCCTTAACACTGAAGCTTTCTTT.